The 26 T cell receptor beta chains in this list originate from one sample, sequenced in a study of blood T cell repertoires in COVID-19. Using immunoSEQ multiplex PCR, the repertoire was profiled, and TCRdb retains in-frame clones only, with some absent. The sample records around 41,000 clones, 75% to 90% being singletons. Sequenced sample: peripheral blood. Receptors were obtained from a woman older than 75 with active COVID-19.

On this clone itself: Relative to the germline gene, one junction end is altered; a read error may explain this. The CDR3 DNA sequence: TGTGCCAGCAGTGGATTGGACAGGTGGGCCTTC. Encoded protein: CASSGLDRWAF. This chain joins TRBV27 and TRBJ1-2; 7 bases agree with TRBD1. The CDR3 totals 11 residues. Germline-derived CDR1 and CDR2 are MNHEY and SMNVEV (reference sequence).

The chain couples TRBV7-2 to TRBJ1-2; 9 bases agree with TRBD1. J gave up 5 bases and V 5 bases, and 9 bases lay outside the gene matches. Per the germline V gene, CDR1 is SGHTA and CDR2 is FQGNSA. The CDR3 contains 15 residues. The CDR3 DNA reads TGTGCCAGCAGCCCGGATACAGGGGGCGCATATGGCTACACCTTC. This codes for CASSPDTGGAYGYTF.

DNA of the CDR3: TGTGCCAGCAGCCCCCAGCGGGAGACCCAGTACTTC. Amino acid sequence: CASSPQRETQYF. V and J are TRBV3-1 (or the pseudogene TRBV3-2) and TRBJ2-5, with D perhaps TRBD2 (5 bases). The germline V gene encodes CDR1 LGHDT and CDR2 YNNKEL (reference sequence). The V end was cut by 4 bases, the J end by 5 bases, with 8 bases between. The CDR3 is 12 amino acids.

The chain recombines TRBV7-9 with TRBJ2-1, with TRBD2 identical over 7 bases. CDR1 and CDR2 (germline): SEHNR, FQNEAQ (reference sequence). This CDR3 region has 15 residues. After removal of 5 bases from V and 3 bases from J, the junction contained 7 bases not matched to a gene. CDR3 bases: TGTGCCAGCAGCCGGAGCGGGGCGCACTACAATGAGCAGTTCTTC. This encodes CASSRSGAHYNEQFF.

V gene TRBV5-1 combines with J gene TRBJ2-5, with TRBD2 as a possible D gene (5 bases). V was shortened by 3 bases and J by 5 bases, with 14 bases between the two germline ends. The CDR3 runs 14 residues. CDR1 is SGHRS and CDR2 is YFSETQ in the germline V gene. The CDR3 loop reads CASSSPTGGETQYF. The CDR3 DNA sequence: TGCGCCAGCAGCTCGCCCACGGGCGGGGAGACCCAGTACTTC.

This sequence joins TRBV5-1 and TRBJ1-2; the D gene is possibly TRBD1 (6 bases). CDR1 and CDR2 (germline): SGHRS, YFSETQ. The CDR3 covers 14 residues. Trimming pared 4 bases from V and 5 bases from J, leaving 15 bases between. The CDR3 coding sequence is TGCGCCAGCAGCGCCGGGACAAGGAGGTATGGCTACACCTTC. Protein: CASSAGTRRYGYTF.

This chain joins TRBV5-1 and TRBJ2-5, with D possibly TRBD1 on 6 matching bases. The CDR3 spans 13 residues. Germline V gene data show CDR1 as SGHRS and CDR2 as YFSETQ. The germline V and J ends were trimmed by 0 bases and 5 bases, with 8 bases remaining between them. CDR3 DNA sequence: TGCGCCAGCAGCTTGGACAGGGCGGAGACCCAGTACTTC. The encoded protein is CASSLDRAETQYF.

The chain links TRBV6-5 to TRBJ2-3; no firm D call. The germline gives CDR1 MNHEY, CDR2 SVGAGI. V lost 8 bases to trimming and J lost 6 bases, with 12 bases between them. This CDR3 has 12 residues. CDR3 loop: CASSSPSDTQYF. The CDR3 DNA reads as TGTGCCAGCTCGAGTCCTTCGGATACGCAGTATTTT.

The chain uses TRBV5-4 and TRBJ2-5, with TRBD2 matching over 10 bases. CDR1 and CDR2 (germline): SGHNT, YYREEE (reference sequence). The trim removed 4 bases at V and 2 bases at J, leaving 8 bases unmatched. This CDR3 is 16 amino acids long. For the CDR3, the DNA is TGTGCCAGCAGCGGATCAGCGGGGGGGCAGCAAGAGACCCAGTACTTC. Protein: CASSGSAGGQQETQYF.

This clone was detected only once. This chain joins TRBV6-9 and TRBJ2-5; D is ambiguous. The CDR3 runs 16 residues. CDR1 and CDR2 (germline): MNHGY, SVAAGI. Trimming stripped 2 bases from V and 0 bases from J, with 13 bases between. The DNA of the CDR3 is TGTGCCAGCAGTTATAACGAGGCAACCCACCAAGAGACCCAGTACTTC. Residues: CASSYNEATHQETQYF.

This chain uses TRBV18 with TRBJ2-6, with 9 positions matching TRBD2. The length of the CDR3 is 18 residues. The V gene end was trimmed by 3 bases and the J gene end by 0 bases; junction bases not matched to a gene: 6. Looked up from germline, CDR1 is KGHSH and CDR2 is LQKENI. The CDR3 spells CASSPRTSASSGANVLTF. CDR3 in DNA: TGTGCCAGCTCACCCCGGACTAGCGCCAGCTCTGGGGCCAACGTCCTGACTTTC.

The chain links TRBV4-3 to TRBJ2-1; 9 bases fit TRBD1. The CDR3 sequence is 15 residues long. Trimming at V came to 2 bases and at J to 6 bases, leaving 5 bases not matched to a gene. CDR1 and CDR2 from the germline V gene are LGHNA and YSLEER. The CDR3 DNA sequence: TGCGCCAGCAGCCAATGGACAGGGGAGGCCAATGAGCAGTTCTTC. Its translation: CASSQWTGEANEQFF.

This chain uses TRBV14 with TRBJ1-1; no definite D call. Germline lookup yields CDR1 SGHDN and CDR2 FVKESK. The CDR3 is 15 amino acids. The V and J ends lost 0 bases and 2 bases respectively, with 10 bases between them. CDR3 nucleotide sequence: TGTGCCAGCAGCCAAGATCCCTTTCGTAACACTGAAGCTTTCTTT. It encodes CASSQDPFRNTEAFF.

CDR3 DNA: TGTGCCACCTCCCAGGGATTCGATGAAAAACTGTTTTTT. It yields the protein CATSQGFDEKLFF. The chain has TRBV15 and TRBJ1-4, with D maybe TRBD1 (5 bases). From germline, CDR1 is LNHNV and CDR2 YYDKDF (reference sequence). The V gene lost 8 bases and the J gene lost 6 bases, with 13 bases spanning the gap. The CDR3 is made up of 13 amino acids.

The CDR3: CASSRDFRAYNSPLHF. The CDR3 nucleotides read TGTGCCAGCAGCCGGGACTTCCGAGCCTATAATTCACCCCTCCACTTT. This chain joins TRBV6-6 and TRBJ1-6, with D maybe TRBD1 (5 bases). Trimming shortened V by 6 bases and J by 2 bases, and 14 bases separated the two germline ends. CDR1 and CDR2 (germline): MNHNY, SVGAGI (reference sequence). CDR3 size: 16 residues.

This clone was seen a few times. The chain joins TRBV6-6 to TRBJ1-6; D might be TRBD1 (6 bases). CDR3 length: 16 amino acids. CDR1 is MNHNY, CDR2 SVGAGI, per germline (reference sequence). V lost 6 bases, J lost 3 bases, and 15 bases lay in between. DNA for the CDR3: TGTGCCAGCAGGGCCACAGGGTCCGGCTATAATTCACCCCTCCACTTT. Translation gives CASRATGSGYNSPLHF.

The chain is built from TRBV25-1 and TRBJ2-3; 7 nucleotides align to TRBD1. Unmatched junction bases numbered 4, after V lost 4 bases and J lost 3 bases. Germline V CDR1 and CDR2: MGHDK, SYGVNS. This CDR3 contains 14 residues. DNA for the CDR3: TGTGCCAGCAGTGGTACAGGGGAAACAGATACGCAGTATTTT. This encodes CASSGTGETDTQYF. Full variable domain (rest looked up from reference TRBV25-1 and TRBJ2-3): EADIYQTPRYLVIGTGKKITLECSQTMGHDKMYWYQQDPGMELHLIHYSYGVNSTEKGDLSSESTVSRIRTEHFPLTLESARPSHTSQYLCASSGTGETDTQYFGPGTRLTVL.

The rearrangement joins TRBV28 to TRBJ2-3; 11 nucleotides align to TRBD1. In germline, CDR1 is MDHEN, CDR2 SYDVKM. The V and J ends lost 5 bases and 5 bases, in that order; junction bases with no gene match: 3. The CDR3 spans 14 residues. Here the CDR3 DNA reads TGTGCCAGCAGTGGACAGGGGGCCGTAGATACGCAGTATTTT. Translating it yields CASSGQGAVDTQYF.

The chain joins TRBV29-1 to TRBJ2-3; TRBD2 matches 7 bases. CDR1 and CDR2 (germline): SQVTM, ANQGSEA. The CDR3 is made up of 13 amino acids. V trimming: 5 bases; J trimming: 1 base; junction bases outside the gene matches: 3. The CDR3 nucleotides read TGCAGCGTTAATGGGGGGGGCACAGATACGCAGTATTTT. Translating gives CSVNGGGTDTQYF.

This clone was seen only a few times. The chain couples TRBV4-2 to TRBJ2-2; 11 nucleotides align to TRBD1. V shed 1 base and J 7 bases; nucleotides not matched to a gene: 11. There are 18 residues in the CDR3. CDR1 and CDR2 (germline): LGHNA, YNFKEQ. The CDR3 nucleotides read TGTGCCAGCAGCCAAGGTCTCCGGGACAGGGGGTTTTACGGGGAGCTGTTTTTT. Protein: CASSQGLRDRGFYGELFF.

The genes are TRBV5-1 and TRBJ1-1; D not certain. CDR3 length: 14 amino acids. Trimming pared 0 bases from V and 1 base from J, leaving 7 bases between. Germline values: CDR1 SGHRS, CDR2 YFSETQ. In DNA form, the CDR3 reads TGCGCCAGCAGCTTGGAGGCAGGGAACACTGAAGCTTTCTTT. As protein: CASSLEAGNTEAFF.

The chain uses TRBV5-4 and TRBJ1-2; 9 bases line up with TRBD1. CDR1 and CDR2 from the germline V gene are SGHNT and YYREEE (reference sequence). This CDR3 has 15 amino acids. The J segment lost 7 bases and the V segment lost 3 bases, leaving 10 bases of the junction unmatched. The CDR3 spells CASSSPVGTGIGYTF. CDR3 sequence (DNA): TGTGCCAGCAGCTCACCCGTCGGGACAGGGATTGGCTACACCTTC.

This clone was observed a single time. The rearrangement joins TRBV10-3 to TRBJ1-2, with 11 bases identical to TRBD1. The length of the CDR3 is 14 residues. V dropped 7 bases and J dropped 5; count of bases not matched to a gene: 6. Looked up from germline, CDR1 is ENHRY and CDR2 is SYGVKD. The CDR3 sequence: CAIMGDRGSYGYTF. CDR3 bases: TGTGCCATCATGGGGGACAGGGGGAGTTATGGCTACACCTTC.

V usage is TRBV3-1 (or the pseudogene TRBV3-2) and J usage is TRBJ2-5; 13 bases are a match to TRBD2. Germline lookup yields CDR1 LGHDT and CDR2 YNNKEL (reference sequence). The trim removed 0 bases at V and 0 bases at J, leaving 1 base unmatched. CDR3 size: 17 residues. The CDR3, as DNA: TGTGCCAGCAGCCAAGACGGACTAGCGGGGGACCAAGAGACCCAGTACTTC. Its protein is CASSQDGLAGDQETQYF.

The chain links TRBV7-2 to TRBJ2-1; D not certain. The length of the CDR3 is 14 residues. The germline CDR1 and CDR2 sequences are SGHTA and FQGNSA. Trimming removed 1 base at V and 0 bases at J, with 4 bases between. The CDR3 bases are TGTGCCAGCAGCTTAGATCGCTCCTACAATGAGCAGTTCTTC. Encoded protein: CASSLDRSYNEQFF.

The chain carries TRBV5-4 and TRBJ2-5; no clear D gene. CDR1 is SGHNT and CDR2 is YYREEE in the germline V gene (reference sequence). The CDR3 runs 11 residues. V lost 5 bases and J lost 5, with 7 bases in between. The CDR3, as DNA: TGTGCCAGCAGTGGTCAGGAGACCCAGTACTTC. Its translation is CASSGQETQYF. Drawing the rest from reference TRBV5-4 and TRBJ2-5, the complete variable domain is ETGVTQSPTHLIKTRGQQVTLRCSSQSGHNTVSWYQQALGQGPQFIFQYYREEENGRGNFPPRFSGLQFPNYSSELNVNALELDDSALYLCASSGQETQYFGPGTRLLVL.